This TCR beta chain appears in the sequencing data of a study of T cells in Graves' hyperthyroidism and ophthalmopathy. Many counts were recorded for this clonotype. The antigen remains unidentified. The V and J ends lost 2 bases and 0 bases respectively, with 14 bases between them. The CDR3 extends over 17 amino acids. The V gene's germline CDR1 is KGHDR and CDR2 SFDVKD. Preceding any ophthalmopathy symptoms, the blood sample dates from first hyperthyroidism diagnosis. The study, taken as a whole, reports: The blood repertoire included most of the expanded thyroid clonotypes above 0.001. A model of 13 V-J features distinguished ophthalmopathy from stable hyperthyroidism.

The CDR3 regions of TCR beta were amplified from RNA transcripts. During a first-round RT-PCR of the TCR CDR3, the HTBI primer set was used. From the multiplex PCR reads, TCRdb called clonotypes with MiXCR, one entry per CDR3 protein. This table holds approximately 360,000 distinct CDR3 sequences, less than 20% found once. The source material was blood. The chain uses TRBV24-1 and TRBJ2-3; perhaps TRBD1 as D (5 bases). This TCR derives from a woman between 18 and 30 years old with Graves' hyperthyroidism that later progressed to Graves' ophthalmopathy. The CDR3 protein is CATSDSTGNPSTDTQYF. The DNA of the CDR3 is TGTGCCACCAGTGATTCCACAGGAAACCCTAGCACAGATACGCAGTATTTT.